Given below is one TCR beta chain in context. Its antigen is as yet unknown. The data were obtained in a study of Tregs in tolerant kidney transplant recipients. Study-wide findings and caveats: Validation in larger populations is needed because few patients were studied. For some patients, primers changed over time, blocking nucleotide-level comparison.

V lost 8 bases, J lost 3 bases, and 11 bases lay in between. The CDR3 covers 13 residues. Germline lookup yields CDR1 ENHRY and CDR2 SYGVKD. Profiled with immunoSEQ multiplex PCR; TCRdb holds only in-frame clones, not every one. The sample records under 95,000 clones, 75% to 95% being singletons. V usage is TRBV10-3 and J usage is TRBJ1-5, with D unclear. The origin of this receptor is a human donor who received a combined kidney and bone marrow transplant. The starting material was Tregs from blood, obtained before the transplant. The DNA of the CDR3 is TGTGCCATCGGAAGCCGGGACAATCAGCCCCAGCATTTT. Residues: CAIGSRDNQPQHF.